The rows below give T cell receptor beta chains drawn from one sample of a study of memory CD4+ T cells and cytomegalovirus serostatus. Here immunoSEQ multiplex PCR was the method, and the copy in TCRdb shows in-frame clones only, minus some. Among tens of thousands of clones listed, more than 60% were seen once. Material for sequencing was memory CD4+ T cells from blood. These receptor sequences come from an adult in good health and CMV-seronegative. Both conserved end residues are trimmed from each CDR3. The D gene is left open where the match is weak. A row's size may be missing; if present it is once, few, many or a size class.

abundance: .
j_gene: TRBJ1-4
d_gene: TRBD1
v_gene: TRBV5-4
CDR3aa: ASSKAGGSNEKLF

abundance: .
j_gene: TRBJ1-1
d_gene: .
v_gene: TRBV5-1
CDR3aa: ASSLGTENTEAF

abundance: .
j_gene: TRBJ1-4
d_gene: .
v_gene: TRBV6-5
CDR3aa: ASSYGQSNEKLF

abundance: .
j_gene: TRBJ2-5
d_gene: .
v_gene: TRBV29-1
CDR3aa: SFSGRTQETQY

abundance: .
j_gene: TRBJ2-6
d_gene: TRBD1
v_gene: TRBV2
CDR3aa: ASSEGATGAGANVLT

abundance: .
j_gene: TRBJ2-7
d_gene: .
v_gene: TRBV11-2
CDR3aa: ASSLGRGRSYEQY

abundance: .
j_gene: TRBJ1-2
d_gene: TRBD1
v_gene: TRBV6-1
CDR3aa: ASSESPRTGVGYT

abundance: .
j_gene: TRBJ1-5
d_gene: TRBD1
v_gene: TRBV27
CDR3aa: ASRGQGPNQPQH

abundance: .
j_gene: TRBJ1-1
d_gene: .
v_gene: TRBV5-1
CDR3aa: ASSATPLGNTEAF

abundance: .
j_gene: TRBJ2-6
d_gene: .
v_gene: TRBV28
CDR3aa: ASSLYGPSVSGANVLT

abundance: .
j_gene: TRBJ2-1
d_gene: .
v_gene: TRBV6-1
CDR3aa: ASIRDRSYNEQF

abundance: .
j_gene: TRBJ2-1
d_gene: .
v_gene: TRBV4-3
CDR3aa: ASSQDPQLTYNEQF

abundance: .
j_gene: TRBJ1-2
d_gene: .
v_gene: TRBV7-2
CDR3aa: ASSLHTYGYT

abundance: .
j_gene: TRBJ2-2
d_gene: .
v_gene: TRBV27
CDR3aa: ASSLGVGRGYTGELF

abundance: few
j_gene: TRBJ2-5
d_gene: .
v_gene: TRBV2
CDR3aa: ATKFPALKETQY

abundance: .
j_gene: TRBJ2-4
d_gene: TRBD2
v_gene: TRBV5-1
CDR3aa: ASSLAPSGGAAKNIQY

abundance: .
j_gene: TRBJ2-7
d_gene: TRBD1
v_gene: TRBV7-9
CDR3aa: ASSVRGGTGGHEQY